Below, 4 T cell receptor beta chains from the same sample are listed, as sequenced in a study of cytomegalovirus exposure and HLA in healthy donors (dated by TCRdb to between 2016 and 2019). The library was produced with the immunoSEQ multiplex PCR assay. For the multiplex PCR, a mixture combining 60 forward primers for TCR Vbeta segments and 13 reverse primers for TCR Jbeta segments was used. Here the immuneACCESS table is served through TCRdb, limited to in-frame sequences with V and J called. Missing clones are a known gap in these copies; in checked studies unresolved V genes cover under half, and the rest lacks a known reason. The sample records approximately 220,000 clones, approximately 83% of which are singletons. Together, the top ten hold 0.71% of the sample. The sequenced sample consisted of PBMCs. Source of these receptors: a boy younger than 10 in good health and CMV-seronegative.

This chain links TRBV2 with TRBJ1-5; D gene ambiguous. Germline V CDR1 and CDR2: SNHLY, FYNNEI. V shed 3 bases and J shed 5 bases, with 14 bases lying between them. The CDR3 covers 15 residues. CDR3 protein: CASSDLKLVDQPQHF. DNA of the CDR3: TGTGCCAGCAGTGATCTGAAGCTGGTTGATCAGCCCCAGCATTTT.

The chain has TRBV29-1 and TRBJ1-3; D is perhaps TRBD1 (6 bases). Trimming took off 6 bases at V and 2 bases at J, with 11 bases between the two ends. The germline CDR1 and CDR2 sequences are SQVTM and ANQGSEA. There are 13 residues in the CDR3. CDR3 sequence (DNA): TGCAGCGTGGAAAGGGGGACTGGAAACACCATATATTTT. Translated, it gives CSVERGTGNTIYF.

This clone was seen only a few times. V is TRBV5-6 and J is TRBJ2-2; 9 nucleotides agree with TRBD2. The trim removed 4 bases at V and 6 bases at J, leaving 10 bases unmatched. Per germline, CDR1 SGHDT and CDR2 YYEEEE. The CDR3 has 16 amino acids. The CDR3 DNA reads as TGTGCCAGCAGCCGTCCCGGGACTAGCCATTCCGGGGAGCTGTTTTTT. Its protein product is CASSRPGTSHSGELFF.

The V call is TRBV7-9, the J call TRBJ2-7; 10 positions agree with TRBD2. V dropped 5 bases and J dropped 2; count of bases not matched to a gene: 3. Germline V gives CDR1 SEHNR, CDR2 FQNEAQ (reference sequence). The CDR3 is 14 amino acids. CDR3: CASSGLAEAYEQYF. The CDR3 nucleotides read TGTGCCAGCAGCGGACTAGCGGAGGCCTACGAGCAGTACTTC.